This T cell receptor (beta chain) emerged from a study of Graves' ophthalmopathy and Graves' hyperthyroidism. Study at large: Peripheral blood was collected at initial diagnosis, before any treatment.

The sequenced template was RNA, covering the TCR beta CDR3 region. A first-round RT-PCR used HTBI primers, followed by a second-round multiplex PCR. Using its own MiXCR run on the multiplex PCR reads, TCRdb lists one record per CDR3 protein. The repertoire includes roughly 610,000 distinct CDR3 sequences, over 20% of them detected once, and more than 5.5% sits in the top ten. The V end was cut by 0 bases, the J end by 6 bases, with 6 bases between. Germline CDR1 is SGHTA and CDR2 is FQGTGA. The CDR3 sequence is 12 residues long. Hyperthyroidism cases were recent diagnoses of under 2 months' duration in people aged 18 to 65. Certain patients were not enrolled. These were patients with other autoimmune diseases, uncontrolled infections, pregnancy or lactation. In its sample, this clonotype was seen many times. What it recognizes is unknown. Study-level findings and limits: Blood samples also showed most expanded thyroid clonotypes exceeding 0.001 frequency.

The clonotype comes from a woman younger than 30 with stable Graves' hyperthyroidism. Some clones in this sample may be carry-over from other donors' samples. The sequencing input was peripheral blood. The chain combines TRBV7-3 with TRBJ2-7; D ambiguous. This CDR3 is CASSLTQVEQYF. CDR3 coding DNA: TGTGCCAGCAGCTTAACACAAGTCGAGCAGTACTTC.